Listed below are T cell receptor beta chains from one sample, sequenced in a study of cytomegalovirus exposure and HLA in healthy donors. Assay used: immunoSEQ multiplex PCR; TCRdb lists only in-frame clones, some missing. The sample yields 150,000 to 200,000 clones, approximately 80% seen once. Sequencing was carried out using PBMCs. Source of these receptors: a woman between 50 and 59 years old in good health and CMV-seropositive. Each CDR3 is given without its conserved first and last residue.

v_gene	j_gene	CDR3aa
TRBV30	TRBJ2-1	AWSLKGAVGEQF
TRBV29-1	TRBJ2-5	SVESRDRALLGTQY
TRBV9	TRBJ2-5	ASSVASGEETQY
TRBV6-1	TRBJ2-1	ASSEKGVRDEQF
TRBV7-9	TRBJ2-1	ASSPSGVYNEQF
TRBV30	TRBJ2-7	AWAAGGGVYEQY
TRBV9	TRBJ1-3	ASSAQVSGNTTY
TRBV5-4	TRBJ1-6	ASSLGGQYNSPLH
TRBV4-2	TRBJ2-7	ASSQATEFTYEQY
TRBV7-3	TRBJ2-1	ASSAQTSGGRDEQF
TRBV19	TRBJ1-3	ARRRDRNFSGNTIY
TRBV4-3	TRBJ2-1	ASSTTGGAGSYNEQF
TRBV5-4	TRBJ2-7	ASSLTSGIEEQY
TRBV4-1	TRBJ2-5	ASSRPPTGPRYLQETQY
TRBV6-1	-	ASTFSGEPYEQY
TRBV7-6	TRBJ2-7	ASSFLGSYEQY
TRBV7-7	TRBJ1-1	ASSPQYNSGTGKEAF
TRBV28	TRBJ2-3	ASSPSLGASTDTQY